Here is one TCR beta chain with its context. The sample comes from a study of blood T cell repertoires in COVID-19. Study processing details: Amplification of reference gene primers was used by the study to estimate nucleated cell counts. Sequenced by immunoSEQ multiplex PCR; TCRdb stores in-frame clones only, minus some. The V and J calls and clone size come from that table; D and trimming were worked out from the DNA. This repertoire shows roughly 120,000 clones, roughly 83% found once; its top ten account for around 2.3%. After removal of 1 base from V and 4 bases from J, the junction contained 3 bases not matched to a gene. The CDR3 has 15 residues. In germline, CDR1 is SGHVS, CDR2 FQNEAQ.

The chain has TRBV7-8 and TRBJ2-1; TRBD2 agrees at 8 bases. The origin of this receptor is a man aged 25 to 45 with acute or convalescent COVID-19. The source material was peripheral blood. CDR3 DNA sequence: TGTGCCAGCAGCTTAGGGACTAGCAGTTACAATGAGCAGTTCTTC. It codes for CASSLGTSSYNEQFF.